The text below deals with one TCR beta chain. The source of the sample is a study of technical replicates of blood from several donors. V was pared by 3 bases and J by 3 bases, with 9 bases between. The germline gives CDR1 SGHTA, CDR2 FQGNSA. CDR3 length: 13 residues. The repertoire was sequenced with immunoSEQ multiplex PCR; TCRdb's copy has only in-frame clones and lacks some. The sample holds 60,000 or so clones, around 87% seen once. Input material: PBMCs. The chain recombines TRBV7-2 with TRBJ2-7, with D hard to call. The clonotype originates from a human donor in good health. Some clones in this sample may be carry-over from other donors' samples. The CDR3 coding sequence is TGTGCCAGCAGCTTCGAGACTTACTACGAGCAGTACTTC. This sequence encodes CASSFETYYEQYF.